This is a list of T cell receptor beta chains from one sample in a study of T cells expressing NK-cell markers. TCRdb re-called the 5' RACE reads and gives one entry per CDR3 protein, without DNA. This specimen shows fewer than 400,000 distinct CDR3 sequences; the ten leading clones hold under 6.5%. The sequenced sample consisted of blood T cells: a sorted CD56 or NKG2C T cell subset, CD4+ or CD8+ T cells, or bulk PBMC T cells (not recorded which). The receptors stem from a man aged 18-70 years in good health. Each CDR3 is given with its conserved first and last residue.

J gene | CDR3 length | V gene | CDR3 protein
TRBJ1-1 | 14 | TRBV14 | CASRSGITNTEAFF
TRBJ1-2 | 13 | TRBV19 | CASSKDRERGYTF
TRBJ2-3 | 18 | TRBV5-6 | CASSRFIQGHPSTDTQYF
TRBJ2-5 | 16 | TRBV7-2 | CASRDPTGGYQETQYF
TRBJ2-1 | 17 | TRBV5-1 | CASSLSLAGKSDNEQFF
TRBJ2-1 | 13 | TRBV20-1 | CSAPGLASNEQFF
TRBJ2-1 | 17 | TRBV6-2/TRBV6-3 | CASSPPVGGGHYNEQFF
TRBJ2-1 | 17 | TRBV12-3/TRBV12-4 | CASSPRTGGGSYNEQFF
TRBJ2-5 | 15 | TRBV5-1 | CASSLGGQGVETQYF
TRBJ1-1 | 14 | TRBV28 | CASSLTGKYTEAFF
TRBJ2-3 | 17 | TRBV5-1 | CASSSTRDSSSTDTQYF
TRBJ1-3 | 15 | TRBV7-2 | CASSADRNRGNTIYF
TRBJ2-6 | 16 | TRBV19 | CASTGQGISGANVLTF
TRBJ2-2 | 13 | TRBV5-1 | CASSLLITGELFF
TRBJ2-1 | 14 | TRBV7-9 | CASITGTSYNEQFF
TRBJ1-2 | 13 | TRBV7-8 | CASSLDQFYGYTF
TRBJ1-1 | 13 | TRBV7-2 | CASSLFEQAEAFF
TRBJ1-1 | 16 | TRBV5-1 | CASSYGTGGWDTEAFF
TRBJ1-6 | 14 | TRBV20-1 | CSAGHPAYNSPLHF
TRBJ2-1 | 21 | TRBV5-1 | CASSLVSRGLAGVSSYNEQFF
TRBJ2-1 | 17 | TRBV9 | CASSVRTYLNSYNEQFF
TRBJ2-5 | 14 | TRBV18 | CASSPPSRGKTQYF
TRBJ1-2 | 13 | TRBV6-1 | CASRTDRVGGYTF
TRBJ1-5 | 15 | TRBV27 | CASSLYSGHGQPQHF
TRBJ1-5 | 16 | TRBV20-1 | CSALLPGQAYNQPQHF
TRBJ2-5 | 13 | TRBV7-3 | CASSLEFKTPQYF
TRBJ2-3 | 15 | TRBV30 | CAWSAWGAPTDTQYF
TRBJ1-4 | 13 | TRBV20-1 | CSAKGTYGEKLFF
TRBJ1-4 | 17 | TRBV3-1 | CASSQGPKGSTNEKLFF
TRBJ1-5 | 14 | TRBV2 | CASRTGDGNQPQHF
TRBJ1-3 | 15 | TRBV3-1 | CASLRSRDKGNTIYF
TRBJ2-2 | 11 | TRBV30 | CAWTGSGELFF
TRBJ1-1 | 15 | TRBV6-1 | CASTKSSHPDTEAFF
TRBJ2-7 | 16 | TRBV6-2/TRBV6-3 | CASSLNNMLLPYEQYF
TRBJ2-5 | 14 | TRBV7-9 | CASSFGLAGETQYF
TRBJ2-5 | 17 | TRBV3-1 | CASSQRSSGVLKETQYF
TRBJ2-1 | 16 | TRBV4-1 | CASSPPGSGGRGEQFF
TRBJ2-1 | 16 | TRBV5-1 | CASSRRSQVSYNEQFF
TRBJ2-3 | 15 | TRBV18 | CASSVTGLGEDTQYF
TRBJ2-4 | 17 | TRBV20-1 | CSARRDQRHGAKNIQYF
TRBJ1-2 | 14 | TRBV20-1 | CSASGTGILHGYTF
TRBJ2-3 | 15 | TRBV18 | CASSEHGGSTDTQYF
TRBJ2-1 | 18 | TRBV4-2 | CASSHGGWLGDSYNEQFF
TRBJ2-7 | 15 | TRBV4-1 | CASSRGTSGSYEQYF
TRBJ2-1 | 17 | TRBV3-1 | CASSPSLAGTLYNEQFF
TRBJ2-1 | 15 | TRBV25-1 | CASSGKGGGGNEQFF
TRBJ2-7 | 14 | TRBV7-9 | CASSLNTITYEQYF